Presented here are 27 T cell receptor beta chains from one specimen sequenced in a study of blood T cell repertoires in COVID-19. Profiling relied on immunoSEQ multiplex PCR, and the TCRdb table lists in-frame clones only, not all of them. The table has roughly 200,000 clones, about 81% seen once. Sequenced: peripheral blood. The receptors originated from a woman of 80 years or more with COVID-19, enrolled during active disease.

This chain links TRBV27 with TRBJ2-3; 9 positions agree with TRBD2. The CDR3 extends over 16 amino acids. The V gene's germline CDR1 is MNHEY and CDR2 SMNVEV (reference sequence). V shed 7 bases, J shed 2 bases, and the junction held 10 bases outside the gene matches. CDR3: CASTSLAGLPTDTQYF. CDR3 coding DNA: TGTGCCAGCACCTCGCTAGCGGGGCTACCCACAGATACGCAGTATTTT.

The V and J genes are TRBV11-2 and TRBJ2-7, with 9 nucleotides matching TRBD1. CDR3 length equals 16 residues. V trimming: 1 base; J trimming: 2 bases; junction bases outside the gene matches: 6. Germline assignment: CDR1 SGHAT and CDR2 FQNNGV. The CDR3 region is CASSLGVGQGPYEQYF. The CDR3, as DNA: TGTGCCAGCAGCTTAGGTGTAGGACAGGGGCCCTACGAGCAGTACTTC.

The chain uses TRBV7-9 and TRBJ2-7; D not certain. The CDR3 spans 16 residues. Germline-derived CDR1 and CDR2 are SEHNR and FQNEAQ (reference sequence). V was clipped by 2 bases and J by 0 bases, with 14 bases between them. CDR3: CASSLPLAPASYEQYF. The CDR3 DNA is TGTGCCAGCAGCTTACCCTTAGCCCCCGCCTCCTACGAGCAGTACTTC.

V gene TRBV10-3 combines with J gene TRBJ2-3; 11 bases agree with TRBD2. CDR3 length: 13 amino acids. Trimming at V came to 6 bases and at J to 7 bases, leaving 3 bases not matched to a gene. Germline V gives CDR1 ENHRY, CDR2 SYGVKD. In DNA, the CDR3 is TGTGCCATCAGACTAGCGGGAGATTATACGCAGTATTTT. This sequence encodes CAIRLAGDYTQYF.

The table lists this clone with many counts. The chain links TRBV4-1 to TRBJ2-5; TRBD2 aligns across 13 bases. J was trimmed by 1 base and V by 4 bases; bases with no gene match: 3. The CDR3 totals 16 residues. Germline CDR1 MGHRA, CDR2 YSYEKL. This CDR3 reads CASSPRLAGGQETQYF. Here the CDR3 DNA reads TGCGCCAGCAGCCCAAGACTAGCGGGGGGCCAAGAGACCCAGTACTTC.

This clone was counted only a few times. DNA for the CDR3: TGTGCCAGCAGTTACTTCCCCCATGCGGGGCAAGAGACCCAGTACTTC. This codes for CASSYFPHAGQETQYF. The chain links TRBV6-2 or TRBV6-3 to TRBJ2-5; the D gene is possibly TRBD2 (6 bases). V was cut by 1 base and J by 2 bases, with 14 bases left in between. Germline lookup yields CDR1 MNHEY and CDR2 SVGEGT. The CDR3 spans 16 residues.

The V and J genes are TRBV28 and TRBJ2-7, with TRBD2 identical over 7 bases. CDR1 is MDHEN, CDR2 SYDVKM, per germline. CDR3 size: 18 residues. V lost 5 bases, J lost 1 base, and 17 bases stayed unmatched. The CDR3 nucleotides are TGTGCCAGCAGTGACGGGTGGTACGAAGCGGGGATTTCCTACGAGCAGTACTTC. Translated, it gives CASSDGWYEAGISYEQYF.

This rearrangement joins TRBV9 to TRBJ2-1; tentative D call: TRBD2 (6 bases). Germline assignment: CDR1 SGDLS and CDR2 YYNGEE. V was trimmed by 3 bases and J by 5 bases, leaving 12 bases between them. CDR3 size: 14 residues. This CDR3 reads CASSGRGTHNEQFF. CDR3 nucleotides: TGTGCCAGCAGCGGTCGGGGGACTCACAATGAGCAGTTCTTC.

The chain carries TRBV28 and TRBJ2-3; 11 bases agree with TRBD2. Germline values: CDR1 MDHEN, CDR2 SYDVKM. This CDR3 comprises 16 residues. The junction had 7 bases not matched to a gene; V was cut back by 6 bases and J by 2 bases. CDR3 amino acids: CASRAVAGGATDTQYF. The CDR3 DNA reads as TGTGCCAGCAGGGCCGTAGCGGGGGGGGCCACAGATACGCAGTATTTT. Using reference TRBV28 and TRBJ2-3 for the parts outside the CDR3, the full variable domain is DVKVTQSSRYLVKRTGEKVFLECVQDMDHENMFWYRQDPGLGLRLIYFSYDVKMKEKGDIPEGYSVSREKKERFSLILESASTNQTSMYLCASRAVAGGATDTQYFGPGTRLTVL.

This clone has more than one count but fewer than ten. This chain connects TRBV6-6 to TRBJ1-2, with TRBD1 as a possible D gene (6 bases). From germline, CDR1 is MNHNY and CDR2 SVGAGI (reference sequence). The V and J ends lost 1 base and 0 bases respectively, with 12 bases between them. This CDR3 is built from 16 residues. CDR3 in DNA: TGTGCCAGCAGTTACTTCGGGGACACTTCTAACTATGGCTACACCTTC. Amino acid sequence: CASSYFGDTSNYGYTF.

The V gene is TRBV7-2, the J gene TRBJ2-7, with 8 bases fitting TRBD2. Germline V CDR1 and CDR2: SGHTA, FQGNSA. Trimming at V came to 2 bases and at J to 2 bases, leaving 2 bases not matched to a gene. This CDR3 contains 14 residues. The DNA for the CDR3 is TGTGCCAGCAGCTTAATACTAGCGGCCTACGAGCAGTACTTC. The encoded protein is CASSLILAAYEQYF.

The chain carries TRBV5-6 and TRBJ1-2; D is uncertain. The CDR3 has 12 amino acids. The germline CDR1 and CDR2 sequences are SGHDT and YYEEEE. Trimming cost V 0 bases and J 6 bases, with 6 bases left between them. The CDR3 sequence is CASSLGGHGYTF. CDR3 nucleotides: TGTGCCAGCAGCTTGGGAGGGCATGGCTACACCTTC.

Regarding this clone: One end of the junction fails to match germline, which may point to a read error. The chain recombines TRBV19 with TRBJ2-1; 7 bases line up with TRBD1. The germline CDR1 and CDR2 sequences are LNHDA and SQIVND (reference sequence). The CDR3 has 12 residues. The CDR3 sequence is CASSREGGGWVF. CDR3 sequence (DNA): TGTGCCAGTAGTCGAGAAGGGGGCGGTTGGGTCTTC. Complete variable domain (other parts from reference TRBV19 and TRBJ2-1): DGGITQSPKYLFRKEGQNVTLSCEQNLNHDAMYWYRQDPGQGLRLIYYSQIVNDFQKGDIAEGYSVSREKKESFPLTVTSAQKNPTAFYLCASSREGGGWVFGPGTRLTVL.

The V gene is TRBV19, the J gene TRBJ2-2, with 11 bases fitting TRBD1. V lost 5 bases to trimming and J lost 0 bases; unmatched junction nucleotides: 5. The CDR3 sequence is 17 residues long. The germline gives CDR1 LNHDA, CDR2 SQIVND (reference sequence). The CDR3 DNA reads TGTGCCAGTAGTCCCCGGACAGGGGGCACGAACACCGGGGAGCTGTTTTTT. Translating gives CASSPRTGGTNTGELFF.

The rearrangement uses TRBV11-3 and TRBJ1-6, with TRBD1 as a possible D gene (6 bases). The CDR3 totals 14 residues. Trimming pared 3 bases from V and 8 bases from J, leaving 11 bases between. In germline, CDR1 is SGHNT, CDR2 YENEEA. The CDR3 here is CASSLGHRDSPLHF. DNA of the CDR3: TGTGCCAGCAGCTTGGGACACCGGGATTCACCCCTCCACTTT.

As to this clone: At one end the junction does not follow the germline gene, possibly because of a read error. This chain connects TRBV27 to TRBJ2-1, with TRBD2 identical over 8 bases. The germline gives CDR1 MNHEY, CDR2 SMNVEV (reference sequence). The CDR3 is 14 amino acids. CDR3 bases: TGTGCCGGCAGAGCCGGGACTAGTTTTAATGAGCAGTTCTTC. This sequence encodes CAGRAGTSFNEQFF.

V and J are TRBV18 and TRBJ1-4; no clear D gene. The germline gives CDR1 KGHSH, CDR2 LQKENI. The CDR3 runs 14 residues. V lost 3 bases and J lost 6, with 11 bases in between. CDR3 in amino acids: CASSPLAGDEKLFF. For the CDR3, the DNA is TGTGCCAGCTCACCCCTCGCGGGAGATGAAAAACTGTTTTTT.

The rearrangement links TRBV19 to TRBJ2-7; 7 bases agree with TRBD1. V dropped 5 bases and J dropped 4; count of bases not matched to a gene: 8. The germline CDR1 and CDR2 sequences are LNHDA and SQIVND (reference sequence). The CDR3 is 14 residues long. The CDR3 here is CASSPRTGVYEQYF. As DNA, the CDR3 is TGTGCCAGTAGTCCCCGGACAGGAGTTTACGAGCAGTACTTC. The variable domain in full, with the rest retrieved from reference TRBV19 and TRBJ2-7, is DGGITQSPKYLFRKEGQNVTLSCEQNLNHDAMYWYRQDPGQGLRLIYYSQIVNDFQKGDIAEGYSVSREKKESFPLTVTSAQKNPTAFYLCASSPRTGVYEQYFGPGTRLTVT.

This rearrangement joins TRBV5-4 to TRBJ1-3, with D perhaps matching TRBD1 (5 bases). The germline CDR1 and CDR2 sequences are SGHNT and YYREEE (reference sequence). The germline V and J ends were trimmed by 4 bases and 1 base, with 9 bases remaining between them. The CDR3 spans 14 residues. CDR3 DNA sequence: TGTGCCAGCAGCCACAGGCTATCTGGAAACACCATATATTTT. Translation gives CASSHRLSGNTIYF. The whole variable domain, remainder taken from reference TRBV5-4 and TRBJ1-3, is ETGVTQSPTHLIKTRGQQVTLRCSSQSGHNTVSWYQQALGQGPQFIFQYYREEENGRGNFPPRFSGLQFPNYSSELNVNALELDDSALYLCASSHRLSGNTIYFGEGSWLTVV.

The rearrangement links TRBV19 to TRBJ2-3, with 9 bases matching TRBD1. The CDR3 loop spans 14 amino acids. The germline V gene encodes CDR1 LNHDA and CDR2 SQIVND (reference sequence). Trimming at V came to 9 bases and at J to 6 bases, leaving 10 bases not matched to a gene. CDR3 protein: CASNNRGRGDTQYF. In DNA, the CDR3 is TGTGCCAGCAACAACAGGGGGCGAGGGGATACGCAGTATTTT.

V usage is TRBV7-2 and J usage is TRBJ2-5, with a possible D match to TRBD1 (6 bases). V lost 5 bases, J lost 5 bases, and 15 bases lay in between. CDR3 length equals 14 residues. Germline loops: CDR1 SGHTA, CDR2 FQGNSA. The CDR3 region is CASSPNGGAETQYF. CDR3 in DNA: TGTGCCAGCAGCCCAAATGGGGGCGCTGAGACCCAGTACTTC.

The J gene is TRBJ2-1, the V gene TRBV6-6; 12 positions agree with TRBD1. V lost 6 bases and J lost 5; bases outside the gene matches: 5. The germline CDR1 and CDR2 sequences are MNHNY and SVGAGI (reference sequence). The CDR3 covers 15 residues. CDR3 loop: CASRGTGGDNNEQFF. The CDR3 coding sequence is TGTGCCAGCAGGGGGACAGGGGGCGATAACAATGAGCAGTTCTTC.

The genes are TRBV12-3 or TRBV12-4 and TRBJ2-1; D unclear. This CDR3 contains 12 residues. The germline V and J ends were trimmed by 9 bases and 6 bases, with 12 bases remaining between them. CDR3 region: CASQSTINEQFF. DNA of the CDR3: TGTGCCAGTCAGAGTACTATCAATGAGCAGTTCTTC.

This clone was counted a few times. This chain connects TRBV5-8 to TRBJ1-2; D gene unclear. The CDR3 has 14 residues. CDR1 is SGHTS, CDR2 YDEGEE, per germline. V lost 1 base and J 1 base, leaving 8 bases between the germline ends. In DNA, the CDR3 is TGTGCCAGCAGCTTGCTTCTAGTTAACTATGGCTACACCTTC. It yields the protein CASSLLLVNYGYTF. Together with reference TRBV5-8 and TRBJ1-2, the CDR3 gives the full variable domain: EAGVTQSPTHLIKTRGQQATLRCSPISGHTSVYWYQQALGLGLQFLLWYDEGEERNRGNFPPRFSGRQFPNYSSELNVNALELEDSALYLCASSLLLVNYGYTFGSGTRLTVV.

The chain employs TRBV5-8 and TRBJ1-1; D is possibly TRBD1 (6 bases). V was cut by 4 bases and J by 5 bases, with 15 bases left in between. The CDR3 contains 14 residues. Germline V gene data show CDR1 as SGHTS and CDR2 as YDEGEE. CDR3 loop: CASSLRGIRTEAFF. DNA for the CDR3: TGTGCCAGCAGCCTGAGGGGGATCAGGACTGAAGCTTTCTTT.

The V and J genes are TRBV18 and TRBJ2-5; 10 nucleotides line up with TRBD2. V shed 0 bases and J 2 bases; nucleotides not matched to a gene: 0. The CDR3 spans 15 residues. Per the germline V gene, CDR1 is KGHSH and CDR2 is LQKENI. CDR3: CASSPPGLAQETQYF. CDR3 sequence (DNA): TGTGCCAGCTCACCACCGGGACTAGCGCAAGAGACCCAGTACTTC.

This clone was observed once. The CDR3 nucleotides are TGTGCCAGCAGCTTGCAGGGTACTAACACTGAAGCTTTCTTT. As protein: CASSLQGTNTEAFF. The V and J genes are TRBV5-4 and TRBJ1-1, with a possible D match to TRBD1 (5 bases). V shed 1 base and J shed 2 bases, with 9 bases lying between them. Germline V lookup: CDR1 SGHNT, CDR2 YYREEE (reference sequence). This CDR3 comprises 14 residues.